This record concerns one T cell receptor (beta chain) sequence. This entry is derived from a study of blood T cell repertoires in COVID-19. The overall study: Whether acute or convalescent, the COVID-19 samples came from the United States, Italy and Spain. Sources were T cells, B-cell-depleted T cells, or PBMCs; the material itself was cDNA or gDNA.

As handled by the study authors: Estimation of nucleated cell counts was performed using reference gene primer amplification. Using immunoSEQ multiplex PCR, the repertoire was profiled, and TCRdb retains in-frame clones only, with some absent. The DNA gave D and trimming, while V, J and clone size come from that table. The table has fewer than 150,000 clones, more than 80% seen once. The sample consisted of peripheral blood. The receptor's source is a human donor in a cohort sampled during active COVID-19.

The CDR3 sequence: CASSSGTGRSEAFF. In DNA form, the CDR3 reads TGTGCCAGCAGTTCCGGGACAGGGCGTTCTGAAGCTTTCTTT. The chain recombines TRBV6-2 or TRBV6-3 with TRBJ1-1; TRBD1 matches at 9 bases. The CDR3 covers 14 residues. The germline gives CDR1 MNHEY, CDR2 SVGEGT. With V trimmed by 4 bases and J by 6 bases, 6 bases remained unmatched.